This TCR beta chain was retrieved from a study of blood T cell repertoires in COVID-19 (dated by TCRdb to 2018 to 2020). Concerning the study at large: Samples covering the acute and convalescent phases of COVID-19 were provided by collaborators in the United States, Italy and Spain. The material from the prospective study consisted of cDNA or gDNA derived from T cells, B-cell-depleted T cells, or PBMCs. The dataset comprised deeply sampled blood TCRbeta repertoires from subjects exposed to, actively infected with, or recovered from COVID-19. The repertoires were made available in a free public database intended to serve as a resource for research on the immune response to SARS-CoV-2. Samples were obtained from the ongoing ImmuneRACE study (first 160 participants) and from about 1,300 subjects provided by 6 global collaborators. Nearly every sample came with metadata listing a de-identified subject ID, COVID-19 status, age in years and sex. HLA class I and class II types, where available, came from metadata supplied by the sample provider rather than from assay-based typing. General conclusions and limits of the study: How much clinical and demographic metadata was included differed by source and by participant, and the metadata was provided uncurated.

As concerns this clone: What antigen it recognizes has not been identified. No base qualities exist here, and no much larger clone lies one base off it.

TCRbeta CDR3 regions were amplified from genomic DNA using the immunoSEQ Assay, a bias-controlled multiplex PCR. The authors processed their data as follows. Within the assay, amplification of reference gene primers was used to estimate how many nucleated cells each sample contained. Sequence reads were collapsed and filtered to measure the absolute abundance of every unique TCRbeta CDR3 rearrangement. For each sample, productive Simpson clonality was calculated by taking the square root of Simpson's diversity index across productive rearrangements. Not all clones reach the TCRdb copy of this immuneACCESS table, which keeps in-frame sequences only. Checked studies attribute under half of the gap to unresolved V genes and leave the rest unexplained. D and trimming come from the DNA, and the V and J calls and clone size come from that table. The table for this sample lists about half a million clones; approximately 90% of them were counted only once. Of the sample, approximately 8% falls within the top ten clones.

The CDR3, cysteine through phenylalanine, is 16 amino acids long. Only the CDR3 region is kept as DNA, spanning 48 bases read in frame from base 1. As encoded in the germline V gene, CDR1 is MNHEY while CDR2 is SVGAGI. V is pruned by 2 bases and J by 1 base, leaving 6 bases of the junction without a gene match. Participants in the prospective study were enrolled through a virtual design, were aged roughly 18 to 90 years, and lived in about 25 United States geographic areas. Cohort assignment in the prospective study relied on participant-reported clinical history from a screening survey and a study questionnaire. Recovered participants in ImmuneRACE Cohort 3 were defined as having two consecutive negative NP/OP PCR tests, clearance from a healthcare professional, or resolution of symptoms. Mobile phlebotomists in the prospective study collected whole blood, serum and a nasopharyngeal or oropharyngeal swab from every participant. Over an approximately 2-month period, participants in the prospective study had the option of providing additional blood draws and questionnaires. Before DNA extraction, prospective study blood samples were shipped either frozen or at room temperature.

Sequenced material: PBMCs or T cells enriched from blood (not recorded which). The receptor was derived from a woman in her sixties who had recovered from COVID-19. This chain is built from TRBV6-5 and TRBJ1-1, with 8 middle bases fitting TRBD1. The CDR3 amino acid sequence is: CASSYLPGQANTEAFF. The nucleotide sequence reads TGTGCCAGCAGTTACCTTCCGGGACAGGCGAACACTGAAGCTTTCTTT.